This T cell receptor beta chain was sequenced for a study of CD39 and CD103 CD8 tumor-infiltrating T cells. At sample collection, these patients were off therapy. From germline, CDR1 is GTSNPN and CDR2 SVGIG (reference sequence). V lost 2 bases to trimming and J lost 4 bases, with 9 bases between them. CDR3 length: 13 amino acids. Here immunoSEQ multiplex PCR was the method, and the copy in TCRdb shows in-frame clones only, minus some. The sample lists a few hundred clones, 35% to 55% occurring once. The sequencing sample was made of CD39- CD103+ CD8+ T cells sorted from the tumor. Indicated subset: CD103+CD39- single-positive CD45RA- CD8 T cells. This clonotype originated in a human donor with melanoma. J is TRBJ1-3 and V is TRBV30; D gene unclear. The DNA of the CDR3 is TGTGCCTGGAGTTTCGGACCGGGAAACACCATATATTTT. Translation gives CAWSFGPGNTIYF. The whole variable domain, remainder taken from reference TRBV30 and TRBJ1-3, is SQTIHQWPATLVQPVGSPLSLECTVEGTSNPNLYWYRQAAGRGLQLLFYSVGIGQISSEVPQNLSASRPQDRQFILSSKKLLLSDSGFYLCAWSFGPGNTIYFGEGSWLTVV.